This T cell receptor beta chain derives from a study of PD-1 blockade in classical Hodgkin lymphoma. Study as a whole: Patients were administered nivolumab (3 mg/kg intravenously) every 2 weeks.

Indicated time point: cycle 4 day 1 (C4D1), after 6 weeks of nivolumab. Every patient was affected by relapse after autologous stem cell transplantation, while exposure to brentuximab vedotin was not uniform. The authors enriched CD8+ T cells from thawed PBMCs via magnetic negative selection. This CDR3 has 14 residues. Trimming took 0 bases from V and 0 from J, leaving 6 bases between them. Germline CDR1 LGHNA, CDR2 YSLEER. Profiling relied on immunoSEQ multiplex PCR, and the TCRdb table lists in-frame clones only, not all of them. Seen here are thousands of clones, roughly 70% observed once, and the top ten hold 69%. Study findings and constraints: By C4D1 there was a significant rise in CD4+ TCR diversity but not in CD8+ TCR diversity. According to reports, newly diagnosed patients had lower baseline TCR diversity than healthy donors, and relapsed/refractory patients had lower baseline TCR diversity still.

Turning to this clone: Antigen unknown.

Source: CD8+ T cells from blood, taken before the fourth cycle of nivolumab. This chain links TRBV4-3 with TRBJ2-7, with unresolved D. This clonotype was sampled from a human donor with classical Hodgkin lymphoma. This CDR3 is CASSQDSTSYEQYF. CDR3 DNA: TGCGCCAGCAGCCAAGATTCCACCTCCTACGAGCAGTACTTC.